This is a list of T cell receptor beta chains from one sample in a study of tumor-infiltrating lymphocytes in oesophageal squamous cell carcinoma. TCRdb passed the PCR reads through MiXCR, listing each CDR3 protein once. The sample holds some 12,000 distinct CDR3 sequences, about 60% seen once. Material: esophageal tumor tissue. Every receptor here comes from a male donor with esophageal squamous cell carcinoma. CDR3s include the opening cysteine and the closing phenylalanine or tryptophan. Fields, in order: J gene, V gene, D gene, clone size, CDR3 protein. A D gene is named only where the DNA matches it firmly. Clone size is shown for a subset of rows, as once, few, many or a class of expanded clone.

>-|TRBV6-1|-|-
CASIPTGQETQYF
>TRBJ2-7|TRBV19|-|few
CASSISGISYEQYF
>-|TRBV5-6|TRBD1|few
CASSATGGTEAFF
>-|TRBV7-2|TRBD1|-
CASSLDYRGTQYF
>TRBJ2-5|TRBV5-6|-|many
CASSPGVGETQYF
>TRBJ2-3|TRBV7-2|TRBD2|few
CASSLSSGRGSYEQYF
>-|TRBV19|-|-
CASSMSAREYGYTF
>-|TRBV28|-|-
CATNAGYKGNTIYF
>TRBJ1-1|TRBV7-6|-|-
CASSPDRSFTEAFF
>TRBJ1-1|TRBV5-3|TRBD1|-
CASSFDRGLAGAFF
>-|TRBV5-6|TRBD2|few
CASSGLAGAYEQYF
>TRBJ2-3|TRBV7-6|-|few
CASSLEYPDTQYF
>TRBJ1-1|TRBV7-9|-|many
CASSLGGLNTEAFF
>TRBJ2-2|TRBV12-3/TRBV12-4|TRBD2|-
CASRNGVAGGHGELFF
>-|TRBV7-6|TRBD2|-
CASSLVAGGVETQYF
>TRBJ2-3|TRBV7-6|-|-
CASSLFRGFTDTQYF
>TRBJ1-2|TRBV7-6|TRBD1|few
CASSLGQGGYGYTF
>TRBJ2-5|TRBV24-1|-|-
CATSDFANPASYNSPLHF
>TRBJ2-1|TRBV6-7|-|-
CASTTIEYGFYNEQFF
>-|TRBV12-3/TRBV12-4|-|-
CASSQGREQFF
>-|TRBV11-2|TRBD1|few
CASSAIGQEFDNEQFF
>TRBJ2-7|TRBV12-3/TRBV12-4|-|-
CASSLASPRTEEQYF